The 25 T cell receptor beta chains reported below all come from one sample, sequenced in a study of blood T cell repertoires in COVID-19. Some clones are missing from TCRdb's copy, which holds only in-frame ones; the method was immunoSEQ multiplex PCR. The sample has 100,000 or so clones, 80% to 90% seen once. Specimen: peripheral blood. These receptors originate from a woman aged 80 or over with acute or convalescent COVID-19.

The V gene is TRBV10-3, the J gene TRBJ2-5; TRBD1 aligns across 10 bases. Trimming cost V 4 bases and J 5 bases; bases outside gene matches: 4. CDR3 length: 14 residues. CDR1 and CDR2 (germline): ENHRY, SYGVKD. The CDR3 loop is CAISAGQGRETQYF. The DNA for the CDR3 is TGTGCCATCAGTGCGGGACAGGGGAGGGAGACCCAGTACTTC.

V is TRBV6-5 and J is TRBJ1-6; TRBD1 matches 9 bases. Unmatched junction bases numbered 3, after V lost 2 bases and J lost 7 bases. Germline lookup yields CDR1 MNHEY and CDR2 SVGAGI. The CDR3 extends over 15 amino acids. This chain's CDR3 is CASSYGGTGNSPLHF. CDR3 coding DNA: TGTGCCAGCAGTTACGGTGGGACAGGGAATTCACCCCTCCACTTT.

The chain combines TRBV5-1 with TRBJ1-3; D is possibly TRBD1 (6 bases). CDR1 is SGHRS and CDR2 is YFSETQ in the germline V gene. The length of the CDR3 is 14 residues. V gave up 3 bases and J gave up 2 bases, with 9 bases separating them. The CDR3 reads CASSSGTTGNTIYF. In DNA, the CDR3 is TGCGCCAGCAGCTCCGGGACAACTGGAAACACCATATATTTT. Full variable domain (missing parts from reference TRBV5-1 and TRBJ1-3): KAGVTQTPRYLIKTRGQQVTLSCSPISGHRSVSWYQQTPGQGLQFLFEYFSETQRNKGNFPGRFSGRQFSNSRSEMNVSTLELGDSALYLCASSSGTTGNTIYFGEGSWLTVV.

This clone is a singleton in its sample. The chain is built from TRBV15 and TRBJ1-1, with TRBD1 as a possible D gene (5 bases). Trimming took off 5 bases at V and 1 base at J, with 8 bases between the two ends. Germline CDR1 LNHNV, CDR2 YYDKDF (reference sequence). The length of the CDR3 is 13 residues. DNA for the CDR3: TGTGCCACCAGCGCCCAGGGGAACACTGAAGCTTTCTTT. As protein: CATSAQGNTEAFF.

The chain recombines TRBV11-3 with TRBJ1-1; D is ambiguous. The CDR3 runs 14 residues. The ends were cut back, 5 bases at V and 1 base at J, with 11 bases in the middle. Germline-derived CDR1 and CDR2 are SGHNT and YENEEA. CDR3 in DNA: TGTGCCAGCAGCCCCGGACGGGGGAACACTGAAGCTTTCTTT. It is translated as CASSPGRGNTEAFF.

The CDR3 reads CASSETGFTEAFF. CDR3 nucleotide sequence: TGTGCCAGCAGTGAGACAGGGTTTACTGAAGCTTTCTTT. V gene TRBV6-4 combines with J gene TRBJ1-1, with 7 nucleotides matching TRBD1. CDR1 and CDR2 from the germline V gene are MRHNA and SNTAGT. The CDR3 is 13 amino acids. The junction had 3 bases not matched to a gene; V was cut back by 3 bases and J by 5 bases.

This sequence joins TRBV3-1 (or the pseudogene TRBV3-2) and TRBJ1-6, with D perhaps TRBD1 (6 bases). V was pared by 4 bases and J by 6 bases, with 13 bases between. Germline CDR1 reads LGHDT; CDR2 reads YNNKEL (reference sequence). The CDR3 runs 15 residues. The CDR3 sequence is CASSPSTGTNSPLHF. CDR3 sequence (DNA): TGTGCCAGCAGCCCGTCAACAGGGACTAATTCACCCCTCCACTTT.

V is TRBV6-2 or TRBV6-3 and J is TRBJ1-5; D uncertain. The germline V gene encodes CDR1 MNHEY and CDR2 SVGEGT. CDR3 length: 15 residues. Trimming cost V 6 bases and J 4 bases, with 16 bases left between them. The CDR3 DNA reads TGTGCCAGCAGCCGCTCAACCGCGGGGAATCAGCCCCAGCATTTT. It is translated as CASSRSTAGNQPQHF.

The chain's CDR3 is CAWSASGGAGTQYF. The CDR3, as DNA: TGTGCCTGGAGTGCTAGCGGGGGGGCCGGGACCCAGTACTTC. The chain uses TRBV30 and TRBJ2-5; 12 bases are shared with TRBD2. Germline V gene sequence: CDR1 GTSNPN, CDR2 SVGIG (reference sequence). This CDR3 region has 14 residues. Germline trimming cut 1 base from V and 7 bases from J; bases unmatched to any gene: 4.

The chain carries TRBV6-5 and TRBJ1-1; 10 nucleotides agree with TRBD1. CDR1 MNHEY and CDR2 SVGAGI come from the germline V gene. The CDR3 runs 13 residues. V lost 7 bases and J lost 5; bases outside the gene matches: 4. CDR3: CASKRQGATEAFF. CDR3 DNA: TGTGCCAGCAAGAGACAGGGGGCAACTGAAGCTTTCTTT.

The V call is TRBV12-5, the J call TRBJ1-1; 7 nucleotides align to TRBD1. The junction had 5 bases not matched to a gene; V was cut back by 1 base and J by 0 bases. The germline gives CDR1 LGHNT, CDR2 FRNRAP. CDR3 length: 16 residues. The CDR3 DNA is TGTGCTAGTGGTTTGGGGACCGGGACAGTGAACACTGAAGCTTTCTTT. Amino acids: CASGLGTGTVNTEAFF.

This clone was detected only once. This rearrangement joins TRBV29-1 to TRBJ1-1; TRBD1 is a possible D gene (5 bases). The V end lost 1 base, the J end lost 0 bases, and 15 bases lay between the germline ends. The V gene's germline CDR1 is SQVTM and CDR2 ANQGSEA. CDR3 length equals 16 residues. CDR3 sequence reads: CSVEASRTDMNTEAFF. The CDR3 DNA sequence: TGCAGCGTTGAAGCTTCCAGGACGGACATGAACACTGAAGCTTTCTTT.

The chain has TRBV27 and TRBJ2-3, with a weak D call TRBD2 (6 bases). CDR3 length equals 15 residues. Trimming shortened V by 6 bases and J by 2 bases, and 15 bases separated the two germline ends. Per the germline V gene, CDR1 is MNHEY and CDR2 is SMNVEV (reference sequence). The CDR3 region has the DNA TGTGCCAGCAGACAATTGGGGGGAAACACAGATACGCAGTATTTT. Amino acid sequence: CASRQLGGNTDTQYF.

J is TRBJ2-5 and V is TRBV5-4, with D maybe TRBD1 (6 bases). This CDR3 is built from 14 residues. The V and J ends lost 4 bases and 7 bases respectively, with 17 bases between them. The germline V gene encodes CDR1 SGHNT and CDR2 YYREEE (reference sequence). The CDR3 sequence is CASSGGQSLGTQYF. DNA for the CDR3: TGTGCCAGCAGCGGCGGACAGTCTTTGGGGACCCAGTACTTC.

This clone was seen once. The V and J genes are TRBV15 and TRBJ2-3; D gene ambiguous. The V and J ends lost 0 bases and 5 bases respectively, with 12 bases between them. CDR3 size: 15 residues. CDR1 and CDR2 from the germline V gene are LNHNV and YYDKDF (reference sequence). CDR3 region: CATSRDFVAGDTQYF. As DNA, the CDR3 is TGTGCCACCAGCAGAGATTTCGTTGCAGGAGATACGCAGTATTTT. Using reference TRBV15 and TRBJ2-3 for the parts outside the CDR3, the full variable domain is DAMVIQNPRYQVTQFGKPVTLSCSQTLNHNVMYWYQQKSSQAPKLLFHYYDKDFNNEADTPDNFQSRRPNTSFCFLDIRSPGLGDTAMYLCATSRDFVAGDTQYFGPGTRLTVL.

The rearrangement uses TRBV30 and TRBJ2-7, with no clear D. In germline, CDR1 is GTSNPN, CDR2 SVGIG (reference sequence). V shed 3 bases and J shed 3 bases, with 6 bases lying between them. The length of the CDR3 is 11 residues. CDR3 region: CAWSLNYEQYF. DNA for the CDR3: TGTGCCTGGAGCTTAAACTACGAGCAGTACTTC.

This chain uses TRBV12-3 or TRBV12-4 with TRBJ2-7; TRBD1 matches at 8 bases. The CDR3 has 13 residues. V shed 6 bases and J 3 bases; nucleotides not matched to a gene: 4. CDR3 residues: CASSHGQGYEQYF. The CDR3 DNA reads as TGTGCCAGCAGCCACGGACAGGGCTACGAGCAGTACTTC.

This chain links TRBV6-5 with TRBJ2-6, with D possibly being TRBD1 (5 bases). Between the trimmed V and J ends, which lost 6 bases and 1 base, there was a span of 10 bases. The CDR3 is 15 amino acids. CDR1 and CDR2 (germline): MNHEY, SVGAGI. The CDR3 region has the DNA TGTGCCAGCAGCGCAGGGTTTTCTGGGGCCAACGTCCTGACTTTC. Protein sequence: CASSAGFSGANVLTF.

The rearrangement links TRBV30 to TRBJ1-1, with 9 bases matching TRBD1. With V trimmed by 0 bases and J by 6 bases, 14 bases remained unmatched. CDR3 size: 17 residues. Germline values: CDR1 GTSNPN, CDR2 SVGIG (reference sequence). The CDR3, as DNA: TGTGCCTGGAGTGTACGGAGGTGGACAGGGGTGGGCGCTGAAGCTTTCTTT. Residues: CAWSVRRWTGVGAEAFF. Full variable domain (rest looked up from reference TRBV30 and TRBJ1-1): SQTIHQWPATLVQPVGSPLSLECTVEGTSNPNLYWYRQAAGRGLQLLFYSVGIGQISSEVPQNLSASRPQDRQFILSSKKLLLSDSGFYLCAWSVRRWTGVGAEAFFGQGTRLTVV.

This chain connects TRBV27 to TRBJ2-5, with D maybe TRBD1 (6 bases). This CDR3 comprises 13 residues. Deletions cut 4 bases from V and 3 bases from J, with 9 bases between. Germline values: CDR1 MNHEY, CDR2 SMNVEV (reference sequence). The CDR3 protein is CASSSYREETQYF. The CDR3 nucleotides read TGTGCCAGCAGTTCTTACAGGGAAGAGACCCAGTACTTC.

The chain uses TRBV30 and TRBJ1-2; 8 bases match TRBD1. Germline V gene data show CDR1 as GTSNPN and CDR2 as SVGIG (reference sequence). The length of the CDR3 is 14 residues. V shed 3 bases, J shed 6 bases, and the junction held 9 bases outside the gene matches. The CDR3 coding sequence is TGTGCCTGGAGGTCCGGGACAGGTTTGGATGGCTACACCTTC. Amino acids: CAWRSGTGLDGYTF.

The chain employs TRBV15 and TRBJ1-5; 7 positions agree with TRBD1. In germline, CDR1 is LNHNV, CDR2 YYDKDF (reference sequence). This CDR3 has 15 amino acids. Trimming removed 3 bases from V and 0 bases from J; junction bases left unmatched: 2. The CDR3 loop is CATSSGTVSNQPQHF. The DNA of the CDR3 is TGTGCCACCAGCAGCGGGACAGTTAGCAATCAGCCCCAGCATTTT. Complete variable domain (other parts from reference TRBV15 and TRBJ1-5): DAMVIQNPRYQVTQFGKPVTLSCSQTLNHNVMYWYQQKSSQAPKLLFHYYDKDFNNEADTPDNFQSRRPNTSFCFLDIRSPGLGDTAMYLCATSSGTVSNQPQHFGDGTRLSIL.

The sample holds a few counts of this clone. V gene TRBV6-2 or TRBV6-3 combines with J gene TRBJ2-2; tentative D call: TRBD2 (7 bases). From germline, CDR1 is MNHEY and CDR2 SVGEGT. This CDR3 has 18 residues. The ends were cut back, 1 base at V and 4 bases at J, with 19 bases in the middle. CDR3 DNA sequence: TGTGCCAGCAGTTACTTCCCTGTGGGGGGGGGCTCCACCGGGGAGCTGTTTTTT. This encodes CASSYFPVGGGSTGELFF.

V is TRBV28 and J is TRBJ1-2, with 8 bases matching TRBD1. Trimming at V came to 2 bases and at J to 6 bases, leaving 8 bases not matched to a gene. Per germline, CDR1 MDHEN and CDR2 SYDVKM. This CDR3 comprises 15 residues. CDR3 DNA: TGTGCCAGCAGTTTACAGGGACAGGCAACGAATGGCTACACCTTC. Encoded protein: CASSLQGQATNGYTF.

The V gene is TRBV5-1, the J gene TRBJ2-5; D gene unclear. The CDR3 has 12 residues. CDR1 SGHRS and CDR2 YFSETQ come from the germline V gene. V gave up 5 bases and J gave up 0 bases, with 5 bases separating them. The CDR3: CASSKHQETQYF. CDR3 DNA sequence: TGCGCCAGCAGTAAGCACCAAGAGACCCAGTACTTC. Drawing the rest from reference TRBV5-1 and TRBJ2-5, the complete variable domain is KAGVTQTPRYLIKTRGQQVTLSCSPISGHRSVSWYQQTPGQGLQFLFEYFSETQRNKGNFPGRFSGRQFSNSRSEMNVSTLELGDSALYLCASSKHQETQYFGPGTRLLVL.